In its sample, the clone carrying this T cell receptor beta chain was seen a few times. CDR3 size: 14 residues. Germline V gene data show CDR1 as LNHDA and CDR2 as SQIVND (reference sequence). V was clipped by 7 bases and J by 0 bases, with 11 bases between them. The data were obtained in a study of spatial heterogeneity in lung cancer. About the study: The 72 donors had untreated early-stage non-small cell lung cancer. The follow-up PBMC samples were sequenced whenever they were available. The median time to follow-up was approximately 2 years after resection.

Each CDR3 protein gets one entry after TCRdb re-called the 5' RACE reads with MiXCR. The table shows roughly 15,000 distinct CDR3 sequences, with 15% to 20% occurring only once. Time point here: blood at routine non-recurrence follow-up after resection. The rearrangement links TRBV19 to TRBJ2-3; D is unresolved. This TCR came from a male donor with early-stage non-small cell lung cancer. The sequenced sample was PBMCs, obtained at follow-up. The CDR3 nucleotides are TGTGCCAGTAAGAGTCGTCAAAGCACAGATACGCAGTATTTT. It encodes CASKSRQSTDTQYF.